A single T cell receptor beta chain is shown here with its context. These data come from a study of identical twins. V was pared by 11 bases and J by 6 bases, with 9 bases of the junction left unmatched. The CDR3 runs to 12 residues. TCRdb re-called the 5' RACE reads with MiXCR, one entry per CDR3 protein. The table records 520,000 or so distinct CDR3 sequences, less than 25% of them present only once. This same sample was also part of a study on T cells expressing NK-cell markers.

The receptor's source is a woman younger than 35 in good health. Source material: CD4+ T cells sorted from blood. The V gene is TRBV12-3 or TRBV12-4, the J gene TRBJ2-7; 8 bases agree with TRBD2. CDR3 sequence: CACTGTRGEQYF. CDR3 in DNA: TGTGCCTGTACCGGGACTAGGGGCGAGCAGTACTTC.